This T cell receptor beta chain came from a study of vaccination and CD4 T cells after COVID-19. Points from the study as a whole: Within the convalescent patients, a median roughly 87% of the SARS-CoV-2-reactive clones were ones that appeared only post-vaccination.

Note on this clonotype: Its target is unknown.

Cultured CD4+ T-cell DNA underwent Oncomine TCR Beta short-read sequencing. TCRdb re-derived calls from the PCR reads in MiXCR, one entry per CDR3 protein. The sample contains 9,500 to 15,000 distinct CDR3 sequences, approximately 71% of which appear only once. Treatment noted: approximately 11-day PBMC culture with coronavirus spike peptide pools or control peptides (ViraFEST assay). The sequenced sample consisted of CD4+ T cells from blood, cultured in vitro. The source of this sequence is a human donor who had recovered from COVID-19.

The CDR3 sequence is CAWSVIIPGTDQYGYTF. In DNA form, the CDR3 reads TGTGCCTGGAGCGTCATCATTCCCGGGACAGACCAATATGGCTACACCTTC. The gene calls are TRBV30 and TRBJ1-2; 7 positions match TRBD1. Losses at the gene ends were 3 bases for V and 5 bases for J; bases not matched to a gene: 18. The CDR3 is 17 amino acids. The germline gives CDR1 GTSNPN, CDR2 SVGIG (reference sequence). Complete variable domain (other parts from reference TRBV30 and TRBJ1-2): SQTIHQWPATLVQPVGSPLSLECTVEGTSNPNLYWYRQAAGRGLQLLFYSVGIGQISSEVPQNLSASRPQDRQFILSSKKLLLSDSGFYLCAWSVIIPGTDQYGYTFGSGTRLTVV.